These 2 T cell receptor beta chains came from one sample sequenced in a study of CD8 T cells in Susac syndrome. It was with random hexamers that about 0.45 to 1 ug RNA was reverse transcribed. TCRdb re-called the immunoSEQ multiplex PCR reads through MiXCR, storing one row per CDR3 protein. The table has roughly 140,000 distinct CDR3 sequences, around 95% seen once. Sequencing was done on a sample of CD8+ T cells from PBMCs. The receptors were gathered from a human donor with multiple sclerosis.

This chain uses TRBV3-1 with TRBJ2-7, with D hard to call. The V gene's germline CDR1 is LGHDT and CDR2 YNNKEL (reference sequence). V lost 1 base, J lost 4 bases, and 14 bases lay in between. This CDR3 is 15 amino acids long. CDR3 amino acids: CASSQGVGPFYEQYV. The CDR3 bases are TGTGCCAGCAGCCAAGGGGTAGGACCTTTTTACGAGCAGTACGTC.

The V gene is TRBV7-2, the J gene TRBJ1-6; no clear D. The CDR3 extends over 17 amino acids. Germline lookup yields CDR1 SGHTA and CDR2 FQGNSA. Trimming took 1 base from V and 0 from J, leaving 10 bases between them. CDR3 region: CASSLELGSSYNSPLHF. The CDR3 DNA reads as TGTGCCAGCAGCTTAGAACTTGGAAGCTCCTATAATTCACCCCTCCACTTT.